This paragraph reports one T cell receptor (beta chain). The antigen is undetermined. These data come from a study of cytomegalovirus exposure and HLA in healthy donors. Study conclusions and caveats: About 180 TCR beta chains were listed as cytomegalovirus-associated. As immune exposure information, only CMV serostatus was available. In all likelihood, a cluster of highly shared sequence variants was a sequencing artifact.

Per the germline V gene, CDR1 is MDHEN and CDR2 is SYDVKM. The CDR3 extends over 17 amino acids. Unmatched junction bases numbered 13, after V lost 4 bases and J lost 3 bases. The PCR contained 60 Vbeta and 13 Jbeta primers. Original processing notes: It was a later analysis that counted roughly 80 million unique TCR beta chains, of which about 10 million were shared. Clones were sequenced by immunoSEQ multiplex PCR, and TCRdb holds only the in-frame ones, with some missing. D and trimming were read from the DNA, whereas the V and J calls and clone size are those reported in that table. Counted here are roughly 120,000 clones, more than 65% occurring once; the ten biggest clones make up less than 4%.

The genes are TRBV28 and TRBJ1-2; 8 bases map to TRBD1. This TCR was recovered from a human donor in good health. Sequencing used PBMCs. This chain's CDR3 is CASSSSGTGFSYYGYTF. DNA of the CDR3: TGTGCCAGCAGTTCCTCCGGGACAGGATTCTCCTACTATGGCTACACCTTC.